The rows below give T cell receptor beta chains drawn from one sample of a study of blood T cell repertoires in COVID-19. Measured with immunoSEQ multiplex PCR; TCRdb has only the in-frame clones, and not every one. The sample contains a few hundred thousand clones, more than 80% of which appear only once. The specimen sequenced was PBMCs or T cells enriched from blood (not recorded which). These receptors were taken from a man aged 18 to 29 who had recovered from COVID-19. Each CDR3 is given with its conserved first and last residue. A D gene is named only where the DNA matches it firmly. Rows give clone size only sometimes, using once, few, many, or a class for an expanded clone.

J: TRBJ2-7
size: -
V: TRBV18
D: TRBD2
DNA: TGTGCCAGCTCACTACAAGCGGGGGAGCAGTACTTC
CDR3: CASSLQAGEQYF

J: TRBJ1-2
size: -
V: TRBV2
D: TRBD1
DNA: TGTGCCTCCTGCCCAGGGACAGGGGCTATTAACTATGGCTACACCTTC
CDR3: CASCPGTGAINYGYTF

J: TRBJ2-7
size: -
V: TRBV5-1
D: -
DNA: TGCGCCAGCAGCTTGGGTCCAGGCGCCTACGAGCAGTACTTC
CDR3: CASSLGPGAYEQYF

J: TRBJ1-1
size: -
V: TRBV13
D: -
DNA: TGTGCCAGCAGCTTATGGGGCATCGGAAACACTGAAGCTTTCTTT
CDR3: CASSLWGIGNTEAFF

J: TRBJ1-3
size: -
V: TRBV3-1/TRBV3-2
D: -
DNA: TGTGCCAGCAGCCACATCGGTGTCTATTTTTTT
CDR3: CASSHIGVYFF

J: TRBJ1-1
size: -
V: TRBV28
D: TRBD1
DNA: TGTGCCAGCAGTTTGGCAGGGGGCCGGACTGAAGCTTTCTTT
CDR3: CASSLAGGRTEAFF

J: TRBJ2-7
size: once
V: TRBV7-6
D: TRBD2
DNA: TGTGCCAGCAGCACCGGGACTAGCGGGAACTACGAGCAGTACTTC
CDR3: CASSTGTSGNYEQYF

J: TRBJ2-7
size: -
V: TRBV9
D: TRBD1
DNA: TGTGCCAGCAGCCCTAATTGGGACAGCCAGGAGTACGAGCAGTACTTC
CDR3: CASSPNWDSQEYEQYF

J: TRBJ2-1
size: -
V: TRBV5-4
D: TRBD2
DNA: TGTGCCAGCAGCTCAACTAGCGCCTTCTACAATGAGCAGTTCTTC
CDR3: CASSSTSAFYNEQFF

J: TRBJ1-2
size: -
V: TRBV4-1
D: -
DNA: TGCGCCAGCAGCCAAGATAAATCAGGGGCCCTCTATGGCTACACCTTC
CDR3: CASSQDKSGALYGYTF

J: TRBJ1-2
size: -
V: TRBV6-5
D: -
DNA: TGTGCCAGCGGGCTGGGACTTGATTATGGCTACACCTTC
CDR3: CASGLGLDYGYTF

J: TRBJ1-3
size: -
V: TRBV21-1
D: -
DNA: TGTGCCAGCAGCAAAGGGGGAGGGGACTGTCCTAATGGAAACACCATATATTTT
CDR3: CASSKGGGDCPNGNTIYF

J: TRBJ1-2
size: few
V: TRBV24-1
D: TRBD1
DNA: TGTGCCACCGGGGACAGGGACGAGGGCTACACCTTC
CDR3: CATGDRDEGYTF

J: TRBJ2-7
size: -
V: TRBV2
D: TRBD1
DNA: TGTGCCAGCAGTCCTATGGACAGGGGGCTTGCCGAGCAGTACTTC
CDR3: CASSPMDRGLAEQYF

J: TRBJ2-7
size: -
V: TRBV6-5
D: -
DNA: TGTGCCAGCAGTTACTCGGATGCGGGGTCCTACGAGCAGTACTTC
CDR3: CASSYSDAGSYEQYF

J: TRBJ2-1
size: -
V: TRBV5-1
D: TRBD2
DNA: TGCGCCAGCAGCTCTGGGACTAGCGGGAGTTACCGGAAGTACAATGAGCAGTTCTTC
CDR3: CASSSGTSGSYRKYNEQFF

J: TRBJ2-5
size: -
V: TRBV29-1
D: TRBD1
DNA: TGCAGCGTAAGGACAGGGGGCGCGAAGACCCAGTACTTC
CDR3: CSVRTGGAKTQYF

J: TRBJ1-6
size: -
V: TRBV5-6
D: TRBD1
DNA: TGTGCCAGCAGCCCAGGGGGAGGTTCCTATAATTCACCCCTCCACTTT
CDR3: CASSPGGGSYNSPLHF

J: TRBJ1-2
size: -
V: TRBV7-9
D: -
DNA: TGTGCCAGCAACAGGGAATATGGCTACACCTTC
CDR3: CASNREYGYTF

J: TRBJ2-7
size: -
V: TRBV13
D: -
DNA: TGTGCCAGCAGCCCGGGCCACAGGGTAACCTACGAGCAGTACTTC
CDR3: CASSPGHRVTYEQYF

J: TRBJ1-1
size: -
V: TRBV6-5
D: -
DNA: TGTGCCAGCAGCCTAACTAGGGGGTCTAACACTGAAGCTTTCTTT
CDR3: CASSLTRGSNTEAFF

J: TRBJ1-1
size: -
V: TRBV19
D: TRBD1
DNA: TGTGCCAGTAGTACCGAGAACAGGGGCTGGGACACTGAAGCTTTCTTT
CDR3: CASSTENRGWDTEAFF

J: TRBJ1-3
size: -
V: TRBV28
D: TRBD1
DNA: TGTGCCAGCAGTGATCCGGGACAGGGAGTCTCTGGAAACACCATATATTTT
CDR3: CASSDPGQGVSGNTIYF

J: TRBJ2-7
size: -
V: TRBV6-5
D: -
DNA: TGTGCCAGCAGTTACTCGGGCAGTTCTCCCTACGAGCAGTACTTC
CDR3: CASSYSGSSPYEQYF

J: TRBJ1-4
size: -
V: TRBV28
D: -
DNA: TGTGCCAGCAGTTTGGACAGTTCGGGTAATGAAAAACTGTTTTTT
CDR3: CASSLDSSGNEKLFF

J: TRBJ1-4
size: many
V: TRBV19
D: -
DNA: TGTGCCAGTCATCGACGACAGCTTAATGAAAAACTGTTTTTT
CDR3: CASHRRQLNEKLFF

J: TRBJ2-1
size: once
V: TRBV6-2/TRBV6-3
D: TRBD2
DNA: TGTGCCAGCAGTCGCCGGACTAGCGGGAGCTCCTACAATGAGCAGTTCTTC
CDR3: CASSRRTSGSSYNEQFF

J: TRBJ2-7
size: -
V: TRBV20-1
D: -
DNA: TGCAGTGCCCCGTGGCTTTACGAGCAGTACTTC
CDR3: CSAPWLYEQYF

J: TRBJ2-5
size: -
V: TRBV2
D: -
DNA: TGTGCCAGCAGTGAGGACTCTCAAGAGACCCAGTACTTC
CDR3: CASSEDSQETQYF

J: TRBJ2-1
size: -
V: TRBV11-2
D: -
DNA: TGTGCCAGCAGCTTAGAACCGCATTCGGGAAGCTCCTACAATGAGCAGTTCTTC
CDR3: CASSLEPHSGSSYNEQFF

J: TRBJ2-7
size: -
V: TRBV4-3
D: -
DNA: TGCGCCAGCAGCCAAGATCGCAGGGGACATAGACCCTACGAGCAGTACTTC
CDR3: CASSQDRRGHRPYEQYF

J: TRBJ1-1
size: -
V: TRBV18
D: -
DNA: TGTGCCAGCTCACCACGCGGGGGGAACACTGAAGCTTTCTTT
CDR3: CASSPRGGNTEAFF

J: TRBJ1-1
size: -
V: TRBV29-1
D: -
DNA: TGCAGCGTTGGGGCACTTTCCACTGAAGCTTTCTTT
CDR3: CSVGALSTEAFF

J: TRBJ2-3
size: -
V: TRBV7-6
D: TRBD2
DNA: TGTGCCAGCAGCCTTCGGACTAGCGGGAGCACAGATACGCAGTATTTT
CDR3: CASSLRTSGSTDTQYF

J: TRBJ2-1
size: -
V: TRBV4-1
D: -
DNA: TGCGCCAGCAGCCCTCAAGGTGGGAGGCTGCGTGGTTCCTACAATGAGCAGTTCTTC
CDR3: CASSPQGGRLRGSYNEQFF

J: TRBJ1-1
size: -
V: TRBV6-5
D: -
DNA: TGTGCCAGCACCACACAGGGTAGAGCTGAAGCTTTCTTT
CDR3: CASTTQGRAEAFF

J: TRBJ1-2
size: once
V: TRBV5-4
D: -
DNA: TGTGCCAGCAGCTTGGGGATACAGGGTGACTATGGCTACACCTTC
CDR3: CASSLGIQGDYGYTF

J: TRBJ2-7
size: -
V: TRBV28
D: TRBD2
DNA: TGTGCCAGCACCCGACTAGCGGGAGGAAGGCAGTACTTC
CDR3: CASTRLAGGRQYF

J: TRBJ2-7
size: few
V: TRBV2
D: -
DNA: TGTGCCAGCAGTTCGGGGAGGCGGACCTACGAGCAGTACTTC
CDR3: CASSSGRRTYEQYF

J: TRBJ1-2
size: -
V: TRBV7-8
D: TRBD1
DNA: TGTGCCAGCAGCTTGGGTTTCCCGGGACAGGGGTGCACCTTC
CDR3: CASSLGFPGQGCTF

J: TRBJ1-1
size: -
V: TRBV19
D: -
DNA: TGTGCCAGTAGTTACCGACAGTTGAACACTGAAGCTTTCTTT
CDR3: CASSYRQLNTEAFF

J: TRBJ1-5
size: -
V: TRBV4-1
D: TRBD1
DNA: TGCGCCAGCAGCCAAGAAGGGGGCGCGGGTCAGCCCCAGCATTTT
CDR3: CASSQEGGAGQPQHF

J: TRBJ1-2
size: -
V: TRBV7-9
D: TRBD1
DNA: TGTGCCAGCAGCCGCGGCCCGATGGACAGGGGTTATGGCTACACCTTC
CDR3: CASSRGPMDRGYGYTF

J: TRBJ1-3
size: -
V: TRBV29-1
D: TRBD1
DNA: TGCAGCGTGGACAGGGGGAGCAACACCATATATTTT
CDR3: CSVDRGSNTIYF

J: TRBJ2-2
size: -
V: TRBV27
D: -
DNA: TGTGCCAGCAGGGACTCAGACACCGGGGAGCTGTTTTTT
CDR3: CASRDSDTGELFF